One and the same sample provided the 29 T cell receptor beta chains below, sequenced in a study of blood T cell repertoires in COVID-19. The assay was immunoSEQ multiplex PCR, and TCRdb's table has in-frame clones only and misses some. The repertoire holds about 82,000 clones, with about 85% as singletons. The sequenced sample was peripheral blood. These receptors were obtained from a man aged 80 or over with active or convalescent COVID-19.

The chain combines TRBV3-1 (or the pseudogene TRBV3-2) with TRBJ2-1; D is unresolved. CDR3 length equals 16 residues. Germline-derived CDR1 and CDR2 are LGHDT and YNNKEL (reference sequence). Trimming shortened V by 0 bases and J by 0 bases, and 9 bases separated the two germline ends. CDR3: CASSQDGVLSYNEQFF. The DNA of the CDR3 is TGTGCCAGCAGCCAAGATGGAGTTCTCTCCTACAATGAGCAGTTCTTC.

The chain is built from TRBV5-1 and TRBJ2-2, with 10 bases lining up with TRBD2. The CDR3 contains 15 residues. V lost 7 bases to trimming and J lost 0 bases; unmatched junction nucleotides: 3. Germline lookup yields CDR1 SGHRS and CDR2 YFSETQ. CDR3 in DNA: TGCGCCAGCGGTAGCGGGGGGACGAACACCGGGGAGCTGTTTTTT. Amino acid sequence: CASGSGGTNTGELFF.

This CDR3 is CASSERFATLNTEAFF. The CDR3 DNA reads as TGTGCCAGCAGTGAACGTTTCGCTACGCTGAACACTGAAGCTTTCTTT. The chain uses TRBV6-1 and TRBJ1-1; D gene uncertain. Per the germline V gene, CDR1 is MNHNS and CDR2 is SASEGT. CDR3 length: 16 amino acids. V was clipped by 2 bases and J by 0 bases, with 13 bases between them.

V is TRBV7-2 and J is TRBJ1-2; possible D gene TRBD1, 5 bases. The CDR3 covers 15 residues. Trimming shortened V by 3 bases and J by 6 bases, and 17 bases separated the two germline ends. Per germline, CDR1 SGHTA and CDR2 FQGNSA. The CDR3 DNA is TGTGCCAGCAGCTTGCAGGGCCGGGCTTTGAATGGCTACACCTTC. This translates into CASSLQGRALNGYTF. The full variable domain, completed using reference TRBV7-2 and TRBJ1-2, is GAGVSQSPSNKVTEKGKDVELRCDPISGHTALYWYRQSLGQGLEFLIYFQGNSAPDKSGLPSDRFSAERTGGSVSTLTIQRTQQEDSAVYLCASSLQGRALNGYTFGSGTRLTVV.

This clone was observed a single time. This CDR3 is CASSLSTGVETQYF. CDR3 coding DNA: TGTGCCAGCAGCTTAAGTACAGGGGTTGAGACCCAGTACTTC. This chain connects TRBV7-7 to TRBJ2-5, with 7 nucleotides matching TRBD1. The junction had 5 bases not matched to a gene; V was cut back by 2 bases and J by 5 bases. The CDR3 consists of 14 residues. Germline CDR1 is SSHAT and CDR2 is FNYEAQ (reference sequence). Using reference TRBV7-7 and TRBJ2-5 for the parts outside the CDR3, the full variable domain is GAGVSQSPRYKVTKRGQDVTLRCDPISSHATLYWYQQALGQGPEFLTYFNYEAQPDKSGLPSDRFSAERPEGSISTLTIQRTEQRDSAMYRCASSLSTGVETQYFGPGTRLLVL.

The J gene is TRBJ1-1, the V gene TRBV7-8; TRBD1 aligns across 8 bases. Germline assignment: CDR1 SGHVS and CDR2 FQNEAQ. The CDR3 loop spans 14 amino acids. Trimming took 3 bases from V and 0 from J; bases not matched to a gene: 0. This CDR3 is CASSLGQVNTEAFF. CDR3 sequence (DNA): TGTGCCAGCAGCTTGGGACAGGTGAACACTGAAGCTTTCTTT.

V and J are TRBV5-1 and TRBJ2-2, with TRBD1 identical over 8 bases. The CDR3 is made up of 17 amino acids. Losses at the gene ends were 0 bases for V and 2 bases for J; bases not matched to a gene: 6. The V gene's germline CDR1 is SGHRS and CDR2 YFSETQ. In nucleotides, the CDR3 is TGCGCCAGCAGCTTGGCAGGGGGCGGACTCAACACCGGGGAGCTGTTTTTT. Its translation is CASSLAGGGLNTGELFF.

This CDR3 reads CASSRQNNSPLHF. The DNA for the CDR3 is TGTGCCAGCTCTCGACAAAATAATTCACCCCTCCACTTT. This chain links TRBV18 with TRBJ1-6; D ambiguous. The CDR3 contains 13 residues. Germline CDR1 reads KGHSH; CDR2 reads LQKENI. Trimming took off 6 bases at V and 5 bases at J, with 8 bases between the two ends.

The chain uses TRBV28 and TRBJ1-5, with unresolved D. The germline V and J ends were trimmed by 2 bases and 0 bases, with 11 bases remaining between them. The CDR3 spans 16 residues. CDR1 is MDHEN, CDR2 SYDVKM, per germline. CDR3 sequence: CASSLRTTYSNQPQHF. The CDR3 nucleotides read TGTGCCAGCAGTTTACGTACCACCTATAGCAATCAGCCCCAGCATTTT.

This clone was seen once. J is TRBJ2-7 and V is TRBV5-8, with 8 bases that match TRBD2. Per the germline V gene, CDR1 is SGHTS and CDR2 is YDEGEE. This CDR3 region has 15 residues. The V segment lost 5 bases and the J segment 1 base; nucleotides outside the gene matches: 8. The CDR3 reads CASSFGLAGSYEQYV. In DNA form, the CDR3 reads TGTGCCAGCAGTTTCGGACTAGCAGGATCCTACGAGCAGTACGTC.

The rearrangement joins TRBV7-2 to TRBJ2-1; 9 bases match TRBD2. With 1 base clipped from V and 9 bases from J, the junction kept 10 bases outside the gene matches. Germline loops: CDR1 SGHTA, CDR2 FQGNSA. The CDR3 covers 16 residues. The CDR3 region is CASSLVRAGGPIEQFF. CDR3 DNA: TGTGCCAGCAGCTTAGTTCGCGCGGGGGGGCCTATTGAGCAGTTCTTC.

The genes are TRBV5-1 and TRBJ2-3, with TRBD2 matching 7 bases. Germline CDR1 and CDR2: SGHRS and YFSETQ. The J segment lost 0 bases and the V segment lost 0 bases, leaving 4 bases of the junction unmatched. The CDR3 runs 16 residues. The CDR3 spells CASSLAERGSTDTQYF. In nucleotides, the CDR3 is TGCGCCAGCAGCTTGGCGGAGCGGGGAAGCACAGATACGCAGTATTTT.

The chain carries TRBV4-1 and TRBJ2-1; 9 bases are shared with TRBD2. The CDR3 totals 17 residues. CDR1 and CDR2 (germline): MGHRA, YSYEKL. V trimming: 2 bases; J trimming: 3 bases; junction bases outside the gene matches: 8. This CDR3 is CASSQRGLAGIYNEQFF. Here the CDR3 DNA reads TGCGCCAGCAGCCAACGTGGGCTAGCGGGAATCTACAATGAGCAGTTCTTC.

The V and J genes are TRBV2 and TRBJ2-5, with a possible D match to TRBD1 (5 bases). Per germline, CDR1 SNHLY and CDR2 FYNNEI. Trimming took 6 bases from V and 5 from J, leaving 19 bases between them. The CDR3 runs to 15 residues. The CDR3 coding sequence is TGTGCCAGCAGCAGAAATGGGGCCGCGGTGGAGACCCAGTACTTC. It encodes CASSRNGAAVETQYF.

The gene calls are TRBV5-1 and TRBJ1-3; D is unclear. Per germline, CDR1 SGHRS and CDR2 YFSETQ. Between the trimmed V and J ends, which lost 5 bases and 0 bases, there was a span of 12 bases. CDR3 length: 15 residues. CDR3 sequence: CASSNSESSGNTIYF. The CDR3 coding sequence is TGCGCCAGCAGTAACAGTGAGTCCTCTGGAAACACCATATATTTT.

This chain uses TRBV19 with TRBJ2-1; TRBD2 matches 7 bases. The CDR3 sequence is 14 residues long. V lost 6 bases and J lost 3; bases outside the gene matches: 5. Germline values: CDR1 LNHDA, CDR2 SQIVND (reference sequence). CDR3 bases: TGTGCCAGTAGAGGGACTAATCACTACAATGAGCAGTTCTTC. Translated: CASRGTNHYNEQFF. Drawing the rest from reference TRBV19 and TRBJ2-1, the complete variable domain is DGGITQSPKYLFRKEGQNVTLSCEQNLNHDAMYWYRQDPGQGLRLIYYSQIVNDFQKGDIAEGYSVSREKKESFPLTVTSAQKNPTAFYLCASRGTNHYNEQFFGPGTRLTVL.

In DNA, the CDR3 is TGTGCCAGCACAGGGGGAGATAGCAATCAGCCCCAGCATTTT. As protein: CASTGGDSNQPQHF. This sequence joins TRBV6-5 and TRBJ1-5, with 7 positions matching TRBD1. The trim removed 7 bases at V and 0 bases at J, leaving 3 bases unmatched. Germline V gene sequence: CDR1 MNHEY, CDR2 SVGAGI. This CDR3 spans 14 amino acids.

The chain's CDR3 is CASRADRGSYNSPLHF. The CDR3 DNA follows: TGTGCCAGCAGGGCCGACAGGGGCTCCTATAATTCACCCCTCCACTTT. The chain carries TRBV2 and TRBJ1-6, with 8 bases that match TRBD1. CDR1 is SNHLY, CDR2 FYNNEI, per germline. The length of the CDR3 is 16 residues. With 6 bases clipped from V and 0 bases from J, the junction kept 4 bases outside the gene matches. Looking up the rest from reference TRBV2 and TRBJ1-6 gives the full variable domain: EPEVTQTPSHQVTQMGQEVILRCVPISNHLYFYWYRQILGQKVEFLVSFYNNEISEKSEIFDDQFSVERPDGSNFTLKIRSTKLEDSAMYFCASRADRGSYNSPLHFGNGTRLTVT.

The chain joins TRBV9 to TRBJ2-7; 9 bases are shared with TRBD2. Germline assignment: CDR1 SGDLS and CDR2 YYNGEE. V lost 0 bases and J lost 4; bases outside the gene matches: 8. The length of the CDR3 is 16 residues. The DNA of the CDR3 is TGTGCCAGCAGCGTAGTGAATAGCGGGAGTAGGTACGAGCAGTACGTC. Translating gives CASSVVNSGSRYEQYV.

The chain links TRBV18 to TRBJ2-7; D might be TRBD2 (5 bases). Germline CDR1 is KGHSH and CDR2 is LQKENI. This CDR3 has 13 residues. The germline V and J ends were trimmed by 3 bases and 6 bases, with 12 bases remaining between them. The CDR3 nucleotides are TGTGCCAGCTCACCGGAGCTAGGAGGCGAGCAGTACGTC. Residues: CASSPELGGEQYV.

The chain carries TRBV11-2 and TRBJ2-3; 12 nucleotides match TRBD2. The CDR3 consists of 18 residues. Germline loops: CDR1 SGHAT, CDR2 FQNNGV. Unmatched junction bases numbered 9, after V lost 4 bases and J lost 1 base. The CDR3 region has the DNA TGTGCCAGCAGCTCTTACCCCGGACTAGCGGGGCGCACAGATACGCAGTATTTT. Its protein product is CASSSYPGLAGRTDTQYF.

The chain carries TRBV5-6 and TRBJ2-1; 7 positions agree with TRBD2. Germline-derived CDR1 and CDR2 are SGHDT and YYEEEE. CDR3 length: 16 residues. Trimming removed 5 bases from V and 9 bases from J; junction bases left unmatched: 17. In DNA form, the CDR3 reads TGTGCCAGCAGTTACTCACGGACTAGGGCCTCGGGTGAGCAGTTCTTC. Residues: CASSYSRTRASGEQFF.

The chain joins TRBV18 to TRBJ2-1; TRBD2 is a possible D gene (5 bases). V lost 3 bases, J lost 0 bases, and 9 bases lay in between. The germline gives CDR1 KGHSH, CDR2 LQKENI. The CDR3 is 15 residues long. The CDR3 coding sequence is TGTGCCAGCTCACCCCAGCGGCCCTCCTACAATGAGCAGTTCTTC. Encoded protein: CASSPQRPSYNEQFF.

This chain uses TRBV7-9 with TRBJ1-3, with unresolved D. V shed 1 base and J shed 0 bases, with 13 bases lying between them. The germline gives CDR1 SEHNR, CDR2 FQNEAQ (reference sequence). CDR3 length: 17 residues. In DNA, the CDR3 is TGTGCCAGCAGCTTAGGTAACGGGGAAAGCTCTGGAAACACCATATATTTT. Translation: CASSLGNGESSGNTIYF.

The V gene is TRBV9, the J gene TRBJ2-3, with TRBD2 as a possible D gene (5 bases). Germline V gives CDR1 SGDLS, CDR2 YYNGEE. The V gene lost 0 bases and the J gene lost 14 bases, with 16 bases spanning the gap. The CDR3 extends over 13 amino acids. CDR3 sequence: CASSVVGTRGLYF. The CDR3 DNA reads as TGTGCCAGCAGCGTAGTGGGTACTCGAGGGTTGTATTTT.

The chain joins TRBV7-9 to TRBJ2-7; D is perhaps TRBD2 (5 bases). Germline CDR1 SEHNR, CDR2 FQNEAQ (reference sequence). The ends were cut back, 3 bases at V and 6 bases at J, with 9 bases in the middle. CDR3 length: 12 residues. DNA of the CDR3: TGTGCCAGCAGCTTTGGGAGCGGCGAGCAGTACGTC. Its translation is CASSFGSGEQYV.

This clone was observed a single time. The chain uses TRBV9 and TRBJ2-3; D remains ambiguous. Looked up from germline, CDR1 is SGDLS and CDR2 is YYNGEE. The V end was cut by 5 bases, the J end by 3 bases, with 10 bases between. This CDR3 region has 13 residues. The CDR3 sequence is CASRGAGTDTQYF. The DNA for the CDR3 is TGTGCCAGCAGAGGAGCTGGAACAGATACGCAGTATTTT.

This clone was detected a few times. The V call is TRBV5-1, the J call TRBJ1-4; D is perhaps TRBD1 (5 bases). The CDR3 covers 14 residues. In germline, CDR1 is SGHRS, CDR2 YFSETQ. V was pared by 5 bases and J by 6 bases, with 14 bases between. The CDR3 DNA reads TGCGCCAGCAGTCTTGCGGGGGACCATGAAAAACTGTTTTTT. This sequence encodes CASSLAGDHEKLFF.

The chain has TRBV5-4 and TRBJ1-2; D possibly corresponds to TRBD1 (5 bases). Germline CDR1 SGHNT, CDR2 YYREEE (reference sequence). The CDR3 loop spans 14 amino acids. V dropped 4 bases and J dropped 7 bases, with 17 bases sitting between them. In DNA form, the CDR3 reads TGTGCCAGCAGCATTGACGGGCAGGGCCGTGGCTACACCTTC. Translation: CASSIDGQGRGYTF.